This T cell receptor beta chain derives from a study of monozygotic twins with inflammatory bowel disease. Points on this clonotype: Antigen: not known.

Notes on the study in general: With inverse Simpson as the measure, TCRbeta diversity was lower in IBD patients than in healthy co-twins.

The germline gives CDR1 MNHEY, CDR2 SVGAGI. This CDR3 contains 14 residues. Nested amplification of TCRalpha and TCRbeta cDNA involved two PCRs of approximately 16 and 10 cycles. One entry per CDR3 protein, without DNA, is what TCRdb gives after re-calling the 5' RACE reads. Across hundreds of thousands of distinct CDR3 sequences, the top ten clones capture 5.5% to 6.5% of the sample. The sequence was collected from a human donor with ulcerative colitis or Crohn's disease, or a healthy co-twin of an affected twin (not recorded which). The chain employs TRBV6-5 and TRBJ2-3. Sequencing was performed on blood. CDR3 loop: CASSYSGATDTQYF.